This entry describes one TCR beta chain. This record belongs to a study of blood T cell repertoires in COVID-19. Study-wide background: Whether acute or convalescent, the COVID-19 samples came from the United States, Italy and Spain. PBMCs, B-cell-depleted T cells, or T cells were the source of the cDNA or gDNA that made up the material.

The germline gives CDR1 MGHRA, CDR2 YSYEKL. V shed 0 bases and J shed 6 bases, with 15 bases lying between them. CDR3 size: 16 residues. How the authors handled the data: For nucleated cells, counts were estimated from reference gene primer amplification. TCRdb's copy holds only in-frame clones and misses some; the assay was immunoSEQ multiplex PCR. The DNA was the basis for D and trimming; V, J and clone size are from that table. The repertoire holds tens of thousands of clones, 88% seen once, with 8% to 9% in the top ten. The source is a woman in her seventies with active COVID-19. The chain couples TRBV4-1 to TRBJ1-5; D possibly corresponds to TRBD1 (5 bases). The sample was peripheral blood. Written as DNA, the CDR3 is TGCGCCAGCAGCCAAGATGGGTCAGGGCAAGGTCAGCCCCAGCATTTT. It is translated as CASSQDGSGQGQPQHF.